Listed below are T cell receptor beta chains from one sample, sequenced in a study of siplizumab effects on memory and regulatory T cells. This table comes from immunoSEQ multiplex PCR, and its TCRdb copy is limited to in-frame clones, with some not included. The table lists tens of thousands of clones, roughly 87% of them singletons. Sequencing input: Tregs sorted from blood. All receptors derive from a human donor in good health. Both conserved end residues are part of each CDR3. The order of the fields is D gene, J gene, V gene, CDR3 length, clone size, CDR3 DNA, CDR3 protein. The D gene is left open where the match is weak. The size entry is marked missing in some rows and otherwise reads once, few, many or a size class.

NA	TRBJ2-5	TRBV19	14	NA	TGTGCCAGTAGCATGGACCGCTTTCGTCAGACCCAGTACTTC	CASSMDRFRQTQYF
NA	TRBJ1-2	TRBV6-5	11	NA	TGTGCCAGCAGTCAGGGCTATGGCTACACCTTC	CASSQGYGYTF
NA	TRBJ2-7	TRBV5-1	12	few	TGCGCCAGCAAGAACGAGGCTTGGGAGCAGTACTTC	CASKNEAWEQYF
NA	TRBJ1-4	TRBV7-2	14	once	TGTGCCAGCAGCTGGGGACCGCGGAGTGAAAAACTGTTTTTT	CASSWGPRSEKLFF
NA	TRBJ1-2	TRBV18	16	NA	TGTGCCAGCTCACCCGGTCGACAGAGCCTTAACTATGGCTACACCTTC	CASSPGRQSLNYGYTF
NA	TRBJ1-1	TRBV6-1	15	NA	TGTGCCAGCAGTGAAGCGCCCGGGTTGGGCACTGAAGCTTTCTTT	CASSEAPGLGTEAFF
NA	TRBJ1-6	TRBV6-5	13	once	TGTGCCAGCAAGGCAGGGACCATTTCACCCCTCCACTTT	CASKAGTISPLHF
TRBD2	TRBJ2-7	TRBV6-5	13	NA	TGTGCCAGCAGAAATAGCGGGGGGGACGAGCAGTACTTC	CASRNSGGDEQYF
NA	TRBJ2-7	TRBV5-1	14	NA	TGCGCCAGCAGCCGATGGGACAATTGGGGGGAGCAGTACTTC	CASSRWDNWGEQYF
NA	TRBJ2-1	TRBV4-1	15	NA	TGCGCCAGCAGCCTGACGGGACGGGGGTACAATGAGCAGTTCTTC	CASSLTGRGYNEQFF
NA	TRBJ2-7	TRBV7-2	15	NA	TGTGCCAGCAGCTTAGGGACCGGGACACCCTACGAGCAGTACTTC	CASSLGTGTPYEQYF
NA	TRBJ1-1	TRBV7-2	15	NA	TGTGCCAGCAGCTCAACAGGACTGAGTCGCATCGGAGCTTTCTTT	CASSSTGLSRIGAFF
NA	TRBJ1-5	TRBV10-3	12	few	TGTGCCACCTGGGACGGGAATCAGCCCCAGCATTTT	CATWDGNQPQHF
NA	TRBJ1-2	TRBV6-6	14	NA	TGTGCCAGCAGTTACTCGAGGCAGAACTATGGCTACACCTTC	CASSYSRQNYGYTF
NA	TRBJ1-1	TRBV21-1	16	NA	TGTGCCAGCAGCAAAGAAGGACACCCCCCGGGGACTGAAGCTTTCTTT	CASSKEGHPPGTEAFF
TRBD2	TRBJ2-5	TRBV6-5	14	NA	TGTGCCAGCAGGAGCGGGAGTTATCAAGAGACCCAGTACTTC	CASRSGSYQETQYF
NA	TRBJ1-1	TRBV29-1	11	NA	TGCAGCGCGTGGGGAGCCACTGAAGCTTTCTTT	CSAWGATEAFF